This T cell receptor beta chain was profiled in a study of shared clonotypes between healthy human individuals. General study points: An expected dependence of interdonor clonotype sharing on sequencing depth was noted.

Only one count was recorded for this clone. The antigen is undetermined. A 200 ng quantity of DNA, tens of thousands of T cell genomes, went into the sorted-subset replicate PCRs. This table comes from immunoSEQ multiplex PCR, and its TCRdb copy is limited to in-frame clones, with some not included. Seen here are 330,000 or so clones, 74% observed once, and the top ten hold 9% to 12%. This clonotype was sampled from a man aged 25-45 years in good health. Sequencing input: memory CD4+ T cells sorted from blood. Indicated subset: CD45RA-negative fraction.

CDR3 protein: CASTSNQPQHF. The CDR3 coding sequence is TGTGCCAGCACCTCCAATCAGCCCCAGCATTTT. The chain carries TRBV28 and TRBJ1-5; the D is unclear. The CDR3 length is 11 residues. From germline, CDR1 is MDHEN and CDR2 SYDVKM. Trimming removed 7 bases at V and 3 bases at J, with 4 bases between.